Following are 22 T cell receptor beta chains from one sample sequenced in a study of blood T cell repertoires in COVID-19 (dated by TCRdb to about 2020). Libraries were prepared through the immunoSEQ multiplex PCR assay. TCRdb's version of the immuneACCESS table is confined to in-frame rearrangements and falls short of the full clone set. An unresolved V gene accounts for under half of the shortfall where checked; the remainder is of unknown origin. Recorded for this sample are 70,000 to 95,000 clones; around 94% of them occurred a single time. Of the sample, roughly 6.4% is held by the ten largest clones. The sample comprised peripheral blood. Receptor source: a woman aged 55-70 years with active COVID-19.

The sample holds one count of this clone. The chain has TRBV3-1 (or the pseudogene TRBV3-2) and TRBJ2-5, with 12 bases that match TRBD2. Germline V gene data show CDR1 as LGHDT and CDR2 as YNNKEL (reference sequence). J was trimmed by 2 bases and V by 5 bases; bases with no gene match: 9. The CDR3 spans 17 residues. This CDR3 reads CASSKRGGLAGQETQYF. CDR3 coding DNA: TGTGCCAGCAGCAAGAGGGGAGGACTAGCGGGACAAGAGACCCAGTACTTC.

This clone was counted a single time. The same CDR3 also results from other DNA sequences found in this sample. The chain combines TRBV6-5 with TRBJ2-7; 10 bases map to TRBD1. Germline V gene sequence: CDR1 MNHEY, CDR2 SVGAGI. J lost 2 bases, V lost 5 bases, and 3 bases had no gene match. This CDR3 has 14 amino acids. The CDR3, as DNA: TGTGCCAGCAGTCGGGACAGGGGCACCTACGAGCAGTACTTC. Protein: CASSRDRGTYEQYF.

V is TRBV2 and J is TRBJ2-4; TRBD1 aligns across 7 bases. The CDR3 contains 14 residues. Trimming cost V 5 bases and J 5 bases; bases outside gene matches: 6. Germline V lookup: CDR1 SNHLY, CDR2 FYNNEI. CDR3 coding DNA: TGTGCCAGCAGTTCGACAGGGCGGGAAAACATTCAGTACTTC. It specifies CASSSTGRENIQYF. The complete variable domain, with remaining parts taken from reference TRBV2 and TRBJ2-4, reads EPEVTQTPSHQVTQMGQEVILRCVPISNHLYFYWYRQILGQKVEFLVSFYNNEISEKSEIFDDQFSVERPDGSNFTLKIRSTKLEDSAMYFCASSSTGRENIQYFGAGTRLSVL.

The J gene is TRBJ2-5, the V gene TRBV5-4, with TRBD1 matching over 8 bases. CDR1 and CDR2 (germline): SGHNT, YYREEE (reference sequence). V lost 2 bases and J lost 1; bases outside the gene matches: 1. The CDR3 extends over 14 amino acids. The CDR3 is CASSLTGGQETQYF. CDR3 DNA: TGTGCCAGCAGCTTAACAGGGGGCCAAGAGACCCAGTACTTC.

The CDR3 DNA is TGTGCCAGCAGCCAACTAGCGGCGCAAGAGACCCAGTACTTC. Its protein is CASSQLAAQETQYF. This chain joins TRBV3-1 (or the pseudogene TRBV3-2) and TRBJ2-5, with TRBD2 matching over 7 bases. Per the germline V gene, CDR1 is LGHDT and CDR2 is YNNKEL (reference sequence). V was clipped by 2 bases and J by 2 bases; unmatched bases: 2. This CDR3 has 14 amino acids.

The chain carries TRBV9 and TRBJ2-1; D possibly corresponds to TRBD2 (5 bases). V lost 1 base to trimming and J lost 8 bases, with 13 bases between them. Per the germline V gene, CDR1 is SGDLS and CDR2 is YYNGEE. This CDR3 comprises 14 residues. In DNA form, the CDR3 reads TGTGCCAGCAGCGTACAGGCCCCGCGGGATGAGCAGTTCTTC. The encoded protein is CASSVQAPRDEQFF.

Only one count was recorded for this clone. V and J are TRBV14 and TRBJ2-7; 13 bases map to TRBD2. Losses at the gene ends were 5 bases for V and 6 bases for J; bases not matched to a gene: 7. CDR1 and CDR2 from the germline V gene are SGHDN and FVKESK. The CDR3 covers 15 residues. The CDR3 sequence is CASSSLGLAGSEQYF. CDR3 nucleotides: TGTGCCAGCAGCAGCTTGGGACTAGCGGGAAGCGAGCAGTACTTC.

V gene TRBV30 combines with J gene TRBJ1-5; 10 positions agree with TRBD1. The CDR3 is 15 amino acids. In germline, CDR1 is GTSNPN, CDR2 SVGIG (reference sequence). J lost 6 bases, V lost 1 base, and 6 bases had no gene match. The CDR3 sequence is CAWSAGTGEGQPQHF. CDR3 coding DNA: TGTGCCTGGAGTGCGGGGACAGGGGAGGGTCAGCCCCAGCATTTT.

The J gene is TRBJ2-7, the V gene TRBV28, with D unresolved. This CDR3 has 18 amino acids. Trimming left V 4 bases short and J 5 bases short, with 27 bases between. The germline gives CDR1 MDHEN, CDR2 SYDVKM. The CDR3 nucleotides are TGTGCCAGCAGTTCGCCCTTCTTGACTGCTCCGCTCCCCCACGAGCAGTACTTC. This gives the protein CASSSPFLTAPLPHEQYF.

J is TRBJ2-3 and V is TRBV28; 7 nucleotides match TRBD2. The V gene end was trimmed by 10 bases and the J gene end by 3 bases; junction bases not matched to a gene: 10. The length of the CDR3 is 14 residues. CDR1 is MDHEN, CDR2 SYDVKM, per germline. The CDR3 sequence: CAISREVPTDTQYF. DNA for the CDR3: TGTGCCATCTCTCGGGAGGTCCCTACAGATACGCAGTATTTT.

The rearrangement uses TRBV6-5 and TRBJ2-1; 8 nucleotides align to TRBD1. This CDR3 is built from 14 residues. Trimming removed 10 bases from V and 8 bases from J; junction bases left unmatched: 13. Looked up from germline, CDR1 is MNHEY and CDR2 is SVGAGI. The CDR3 loop is CATKYQGARYEQFF. In DNA form, the CDR3 reads TGTGCCACCAAATACCAGGGGGCGCGCTATGAGCAGTTCTTC.

The chain links TRBV5-4 to TRBJ1-1; D might be TRBD1 (5 bases). Germline values: CDR1 SGHNT, CDR2 YYREEE (reference sequence). This CDR3 is built from 15 residues. The V gene lost 1 base and the J gene lost 2 bases, with 12 bases spanning the gap. CDR3 amino acids: CASSLRQGFNTEAFF. CDR3 sequence (DNA): TGTGCCAGCAGCTTGAGGCAGGGATTTAACACTGAAGCTTTCTTT.

This chain connects TRBV5-5 to TRBJ1-1; D is ambiguous. This CDR3 contains 14 residues. Germline CDR1 SGHKS, CDR2 YYEKEE (reference sequence). Trimming cost V 0 bases and J 4 bases, with 10 bases left between them. The DNA for the CDR3 is TGTGCCAGCAGCTTGGAGGGAGAGAGCACTGAAGCTTTCTTT. Its protein product is CASSLEGESTEAFF.

This clone was found a few times. The gene calls are TRBV19 and TRBJ2-7; TRBD1 matches at 10 bases. Trimming took 0 bases from V and 4 from J; bases not matched to a gene: 18. The CDR3 spans 20 residues. The V gene's germline CDR1 is LNHDA and CDR2 SQIVND (reference sequence). This chain's CDR3 is CASSIDLWHVGRDRGYEQYF. DNA for the CDR3: TGTGCCAGTAGTATAGATCTATGGCACGTCGGACGGGACAGGGGTTACGAGCAGTACTTC.

This clone has a handful of counts. The chain employs TRBV7-9 and TRBJ1-1, with D perhaps matching TRBD1 (6 bases). This CDR3 comprises 14 residues. V lost 4 bases to trimming and J lost 1 base, with 10 bases between them. Germline CDR1 and CDR2: SEHNR and FQNEAQ (reference sequence). CDR3 region: CASSWDTPNTEAFF. The CDR3 DNA sequence: TGTGCCAGCAGCTGGGACACACCGAACACTGAAGCTTTCTTT. The variable domain in full, completed from reference TRBV7-9 and TRBJ1-1, reads DTGVSQNPRHKITKRGQNVTFRCDPISEHNRLYWYRQTLGQGPEFLTYFQNEAQLEKSRLLSDRFSAERPKGSFSTLEIQRTEQGDSAMYLCASSWDTPNTEAFFGQGTRLTVV.

The chain carries TRBV27 and TRBJ1-6; TRBD1 matches at 8 bases. There are 14 residues in the CDR3. Trimming at V came to 6 bases and at J to 10 bases, leaving 8 bases not matched to a gene. The germline V gene has CDR1 MNHEY and CDR2 SMNVEV (reference sequence). CDR3 sequence: CASSHGQGGSPLHF. DNA for the CDR3: TGTGCCAGCAGCCACGGACAGGGTGGGTCACCCCTCCACTTT.

The chain uses TRBV18 and TRBJ2-2, with TRBD1 as a possible D gene (6 bases). CDR1 is KGHSH, CDR2 LQKENI, per germline. This CDR3 contains 16 residues. V was clipped by 4 bases and J by 4 bases, with 16 bases between them. The CDR3 sequence: CASSLQGPPGTGELFF. CDR3 DNA sequence: TGTGCCAGCTCACTCCAGGGGCCACCGGGCACCGGGGAGCTGTTTTTT.

The chain combines TRBV12-5 with TRBJ2-7; a weak D match, TRBD2 (5 bases). From germline, CDR1 is LGHNT and CDR2 FRNRAP. Trimming took 3 bases from V and 1 from J, leaving 10 bases between them. The CDR3 sequence is 14 residues long. In DNA, the CDR3 is TGTGCTAGTGGTTTTGGAGGACTTTCCTACGAGCAGTACTTC. This translates into CASGFGGLSYEQYF.

This chain uses TRBV20-1 with TRBJ2-7; TRBD2 matches 7 bases. Trimming cost V 3 bases and J 6 bases; bases outside gene matches: 11. This CDR3 spans 14 amino acids. The germline V gene has CDR1 DFQATT and CDR2 SNEGSKA (reference sequence). In DNA, the CDR3 is TGCAGTGCTAGTGGAGGACTAGAGTTTAGCGAGCAGTACTTC. This sequence encodes CSASGGLEFSEQYF.

The genes are TRBV6-5 and TRBJ1-1, with D perhaps matching TRBD1 (6 bases). This CDR3 spans 16 amino acids. V dropped 2 bases and J dropped 1 base, with 14 bases sitting between them. Germline V gene sequence: CDR1 MNHEY, CDR2 SVGAGI. In nucleotides, the CDR3 is TGTGCCAGCAGTTACGGACCCGGACAGCCGAACACTGAAGCTTTCTTT. Protein product: CASSYGPGQPNTEAFF.

The CDR3 here is CAWSVRGNYGYTF. CDR3 DNA sequence: TGTGCCTGGAGTGTAAGGGGAAACTATGGCTACACCTTC. This chain uses TRBV30 with TRBJ1-2, with D tentatively TRBD1 (5 bases). The V end lost 0 bases, the J end lost 2 bases, and 7 bases lay between the germline ends. The CDR3 extends over 13 amino acids. Germline CDR1 GTSNPN, CDR2 SVGIG (reference sequence). Based on the CDR3 plus reference TRBV30 and TRBJ1-2, the full variable domain is SQTIHQWPATLVQPVGSPLSLECTVEGTSNPNLYWYRQAAGRGLQLLFYSVGIGQISSEVPQNLSASRPQDRQFILSSKKLLLSDSGFYLCAWSVRGNYGYTFGSGTRLTVV.

The chain is built from TRBV29-1 and TRBJ1-2; 8 nucleotides match TRBD1. J was trimmed by 4 bases and V by 6 bases; bases with no gene match: 13. This CDR3 is built from 15 residues. Germline loops: CDR1 SQVTM, CDR2 ANQGSEA. The CDR3 here is CSVPGQANWGYGYTF. DNA for the CDR3: TGCAGCGTCCCGGGACAGGCGAATTGGGGCTATGGCTACACCTTC.